This TCR beta chain comes out of a study of T cells in Graves' hyperthyroidism and ophthalmopathy. The V gene lost 4 bases and the J gene lost 8 bases, with 12 bases spanning the gap. Germline V gene data show CDR1 as SGDLS and CDR2 as YYNGEE. This CDR3 spans 13 amino acids. Clinicians diagnosed patients from clinical symptoms, serum thyroxine and TRAb, thyroid ultrasound and orbital computed tomography. It was RNA transcripts that yielded the amplified TCR beta CDR3 regions. First-round RT-PCR of the TCR CDR3 relied on the HTBI primer set. TCRdb reprocessed the multiplex PCR reads via MiXCR and lists one record per CDR3 protein. The sample yields 550,000 to 700,000 distinct CDR3 sequences, about half seen once. This clonotype was found many times.

The chain combines TRBV9 with TRBJ1-4; D is unclear. The sample comprised peripheral blood or thyroid tissue (not recorded which). The sequence was collected from an adult woman with Graves' disease, either hyperthyroidism or ophthalmopathy (not recorded which). CDR3 sequence: CASSPRMYEKLFF. CDR3 bases: TGTGCCAGCAGCCCGCGGATGTACGAAAAACTGTTTTTT. Combining the CDR3 with reference TRBV9 and TRBJ1-4 gives the whole variable domain DSGVTQTPKHLITATGQRVTLRCSPRSGDLSVYWYQQSLDQGLQFLIQYYNGEERAKGNILERFSAQQFPDLHSELNLSSLELGDSALYFCASSPRMYEKLFFGSGTQLSVL.